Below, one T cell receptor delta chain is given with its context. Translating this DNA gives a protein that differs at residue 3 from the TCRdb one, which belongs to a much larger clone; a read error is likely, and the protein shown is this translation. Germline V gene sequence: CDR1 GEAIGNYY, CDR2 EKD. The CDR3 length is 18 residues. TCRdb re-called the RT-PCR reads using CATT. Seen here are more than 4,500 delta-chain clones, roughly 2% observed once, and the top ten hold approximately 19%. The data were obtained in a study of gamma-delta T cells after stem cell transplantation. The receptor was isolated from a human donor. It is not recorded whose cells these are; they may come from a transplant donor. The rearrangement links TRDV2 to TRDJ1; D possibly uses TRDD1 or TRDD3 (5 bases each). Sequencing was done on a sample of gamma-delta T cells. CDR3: CARDTVGEKSLNTDKLIF. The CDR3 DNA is TGTGCCCGTGACACCGTAGGGGAGAAATCGCTAAACACCGATAAACTCATCTTT.